Below, one T cell receptor beta chain is given with its context. No antigen is known for it. The amount of total RNA extracted per sample was at least 5.5 micrograms. The source of the sample is a study of blood T cells in healthy people across ages. Notes on the study in general: Age brought a roughly linear fall in TCR beta diversity measured per million T cells.

CDR1 and CDR2 from the germline V gene are SGHVS and FNYEAQ. This CDR3 comprises 16 residues. Then a second PCR, running roughly 7 to 11 cycles, was carried out with a sample-barcoded 5' primer and a J-beta primer mix. TCRdb reprocessed the 5' RACE reads via MiXCR and lists one record per CDR3 protein. Of roughly 1.6 million distinct CDR3 sequences detected, 34% appear once; the ten largest clones hold approximately 10%. The material sequenced was blood. This rearrangement joins TRBV7-6 to TRBJ2-7; 10 bases are a match to TRBD2. Gene TRBJ2-5 matches the end of the DNA better, so the J call may be wrong. The clonotype originates from a woman under 40 in good health. The CDR3 spells CASSLAAGGPLKTQYF. The DNA of the CDR3 is TGTGCCAGCAGCTTAGCAGCGGGAGGGCCGTTGAAGACCCAGTACTTC.